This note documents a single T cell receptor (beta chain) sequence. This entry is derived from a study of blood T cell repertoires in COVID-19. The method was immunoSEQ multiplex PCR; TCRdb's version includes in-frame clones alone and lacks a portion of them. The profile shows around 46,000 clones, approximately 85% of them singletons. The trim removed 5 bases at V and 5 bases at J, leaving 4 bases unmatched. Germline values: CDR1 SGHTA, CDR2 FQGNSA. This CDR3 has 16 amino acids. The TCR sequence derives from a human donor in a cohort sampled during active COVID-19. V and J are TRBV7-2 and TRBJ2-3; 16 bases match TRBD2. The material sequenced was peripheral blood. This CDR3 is CASSLGLAGGGDTQYF. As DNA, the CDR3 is TGTGCCAGCAGCCTGGGACTAGCGGGAGGGGGAGATACGCAGTATTTT. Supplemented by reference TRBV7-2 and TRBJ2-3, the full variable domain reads GAGVSQSPSNKVTEKGKDVELRCDPISGHTALYWYRQSLGQGLEFLIYFQGNSAPDKSGLPSDRFSAERTGGSVSTLTIQRTQQEDSAVYLCASSLGLAGGGDTQYFGPGTRLTVL.